The subject of this entry is one TCR beta chain. What this receptor recognizes is not known. No much larger clone exists at a distance of one base, and base qualities are not known. This entry comes from a study of PD-1 blockade in classical Hodgkin lymphoma (dated by TCRdb to the early 2020s). For context, the study as a whole: Nivolumab dosing was 3 mg/kg intravenously every 2 weeks, continuing until either disease progression or unacceptable toxicity. To define a peripheral blood immune signature of response to PD-1 blockade in classical Hodgkin lymphoma, the study combined TCR beta sequencing with CyTOF.

Reading from cysteine to phenylalanine, the CDR3 counts 14 amino acids. Only the CDR3 part of the read is kept: 42 bases, read in frame from the first base. CDR1 and CDR2 are read off the germline V gene as MNHEY and SVGAGI. The V and J ends are trimmed by 1 base and 4 bases, leaving 10 bases between them. Read against the paper, the sample's time point label means: cycle 4 day 1 (C4D1), after 6 weeks of nivolumab. Every trial patient had relapsed following autologous stem cell transplantation, and prior brentuximab vedotin exposure was what differed among cohorts A, B and C. The trial cohort was composed of 56 patients with relapsed/refractory classical Hodgkin lymphoma, for whom complete response, partial response or progressive disease was recorded as best overall response. Single-agent nivolumab was administered to trial patients in the multi-cohort phase II CheckMate 205 trial. An independent review committee assessed best overall response by applying the 2007 International Working Group response criteria. PBMCs from the trial were collected at three points: immediately before nivolumab initiation (C1D1), and during therapy at cycle 2 day 1 and cycle 4 day 1. Peripheral blood was collected in 8 mL Vacutainer Cell Preparation Tubes, from which PBMCs were isolated by centrifugation and then cryopreserved.

Here is what the overall study found, with its caveats: Trial patients with a complete response had baseline diversity similar to that of newly diagnosed patients, while partial responders and progressors had significantly lower diversity. Baseline TCR diversity was reported to be lower in newly diagnosed patients than in healthy donors, and even lower in relapsed/refractory patients. The study was limited to a single clinical trial cohort, and causes of repertoire differences, possibly disease activity or prior therapy, remained undefined. A significant rise by C4D1 was seen in CD4+ but not CD8+ TCR diversity (p=0.0027 vs p=0.16), with the rise being most apparent in complete responders (p=0.02). Patients starting nivolumab less than 1 year after ASCT had lower diversity and were excluded from later analyses to avoid confounding by immune reconstitution.

The Qiagen DNeasy kit was used to extract genomic DNA both from unsorted PBMCs and from the negatively selected CD4+ and CD8+ fractions. Using primers that anneal to V and J segments, immunoSEQ multiplex PCR amplified the TCR beta CDR3 regions. Amplification bias was minimized using a synthetic immune receptor repertoire, and residual bias was removed computationally after sequencing. As for the authors' bioinformatics: Custom Python scripts were used to quantify repertoire diversity as the Shannon entropy index. Unsorted, CD4+ and CD8+ repertoires were analyzed separately, except in combined analyses where CD4+ and CD8+ sequences were merged in silico. Clonal expansion was defined as a frequency increase of at least 2-fold after treatment compared with C1D1, and clones undetected at baseline were assigned a pseudocount of 0.5. Singleton clones were defined as clones with 0 or 1 copy at C1D1, and non-singleton clones were defined as clones with 2 or more copies. Clones expanded in unsorted samples were annotated as CD4+, CD8+ or unknown by matching protein sequences in sorted samples from the same patient. Wilcoxon tests on paired samples were used to test diversity changes from C1D1 to C4D1. TCRdb re-hosts the immuneACCESS table, in-frame sequences only. Its copies lack some clones; in the studies checked, an unresolved V gene accounts for under half of them, and the cause for the rest is not known. Clone size and the V and J calls come from that table; the DNA yielded D and trimming. Present in this sample are some 110,000 clones, around nine tenths of which were seen just once. The ten largest make up around a fifth of the sample.

The sequence links TRBV6-5 to TRBJ1-2; a tentative D call is TRBD1 (5 bases match). The receptor was derived from a human donor with classical Hodgkin lymphoma. The material sequenced was peripheral blood mononuclear cells (PBMCs), taken before the fourth cycle of nivolumab. CDR3 protein: CASSYFGAPYGYTF. The nucleotide sequence is given as TGTGCCAGCAGTTACTTTGGGGCCCCCTATGGCTACACCTTC.